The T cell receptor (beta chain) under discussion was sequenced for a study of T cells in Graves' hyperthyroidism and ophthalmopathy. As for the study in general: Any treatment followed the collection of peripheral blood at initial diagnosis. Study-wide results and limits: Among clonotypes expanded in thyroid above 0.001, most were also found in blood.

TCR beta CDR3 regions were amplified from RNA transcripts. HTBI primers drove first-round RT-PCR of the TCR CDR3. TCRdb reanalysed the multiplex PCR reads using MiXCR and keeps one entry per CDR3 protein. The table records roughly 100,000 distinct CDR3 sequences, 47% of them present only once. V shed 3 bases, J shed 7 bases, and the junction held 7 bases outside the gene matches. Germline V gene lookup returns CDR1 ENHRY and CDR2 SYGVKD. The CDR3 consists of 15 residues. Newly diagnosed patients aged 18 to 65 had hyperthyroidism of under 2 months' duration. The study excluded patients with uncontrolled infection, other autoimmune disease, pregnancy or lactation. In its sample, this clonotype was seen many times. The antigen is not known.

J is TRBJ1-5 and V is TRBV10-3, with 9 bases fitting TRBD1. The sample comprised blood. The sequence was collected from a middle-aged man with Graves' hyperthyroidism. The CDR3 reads CAISDPGTGRQPQHF. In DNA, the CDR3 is TGTGCCATCAGTGACCCCGGGACAGGGAGGCAGCCCCAGCATTTT.